This T cell receptor (beta chain) appears in the sequencing data of a study of CD8+ T cells in alopecia areata. This clone was detected once. Following RNA extraction, reverse transcription yielded cDNA that acted as the sequencing template. The assay was immunoSEQ multiplex PCR, and TCRdb's table has in-frame clones only and misses some. The sample lists more than 200,000 clones, under 80% occurring once. The clonotype was recovered from a human donor with alopecia areata. The sequencing here drew on CD4+ T cells sorted from blood, taken at week 0.

The CDR3 DNA is TGCGCCAGCAGCTTGGACTTCTCTGGGGCCAACGTCCTGACTTTC. Translating gives CASSLDFSGANVLTF. The V and J genes are TRBV5-1 and TRBJ2-6; no reliable D call. CDR1 is SGHRS, CDR2 YFSETQ, per germline. The CDR3 contains 15 residues. Deletions cut 0 bases from V and 0 bases from J, with 4 bases between.